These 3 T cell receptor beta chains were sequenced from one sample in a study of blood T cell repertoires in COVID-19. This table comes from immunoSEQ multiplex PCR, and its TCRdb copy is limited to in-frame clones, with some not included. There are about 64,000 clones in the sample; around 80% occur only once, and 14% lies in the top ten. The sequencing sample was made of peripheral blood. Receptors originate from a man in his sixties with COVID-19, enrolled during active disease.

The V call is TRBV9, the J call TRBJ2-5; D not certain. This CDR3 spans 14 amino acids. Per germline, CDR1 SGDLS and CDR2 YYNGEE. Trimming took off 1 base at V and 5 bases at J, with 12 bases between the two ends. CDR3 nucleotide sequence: TGTGCCAGCAGCGTATTGGTTAGTTCGGAGACCCAGTACTTC. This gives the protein CASSVLVSSETQYF.

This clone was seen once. The CDR3 reads CASSTGQGFNEKLFF. The CDR3 coding sequence is TGTGCCAGCAGCACGGGACAGGGATTTAATGAAAAACTGTTTTTT. This chain uses TRBV4-2 with TRBJ1-4; 9 bases are a match to TRBD1. Trimming removed 5 bases from V and 4 bases from J; junction bases left unmatched: 5. Germline V gene lookup returns CDR1 LGHNA and CDR2 YNFKEQ. The CDR3 length is 15 residues.

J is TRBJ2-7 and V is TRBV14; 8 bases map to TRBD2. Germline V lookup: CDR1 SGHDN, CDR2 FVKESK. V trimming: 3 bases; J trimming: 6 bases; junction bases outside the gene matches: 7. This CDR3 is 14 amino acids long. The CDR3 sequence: CASSHGVAGFEQYF. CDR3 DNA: TGTGCCAGCAGCCACGGGGTAGCGGGGTTCGAGCAGTACTTC.